A selection of T cell receptor beta chains follows, all from one sample in a study of T cells expressing NK-cell markers. TCRdb re-called the 5' RACE reads and catalogs CDR3 proteins one per entry, DNA excluded. This sample lists tens of thousands of distinct CDR3 sequences; its ten largest clones have 50% to 75%. The sequenced sample was blood T cells: a sorted CD56 or NKG2C T cell subset, CD4+ or CD8+ T cells, or bulk PBMC T cells (not recorded which). Every receptor here comes from a woman aged 18 to 75 in good health. CDR3s include the opening cysteine and the closing phenylalanine or tryptophan.

TRBV4-2	TRBJ2-2	CASSQVWTGGPGELFF
TRBV28	TRBJ2-7	CASSLRGVHEQYF
TRBV7-9	TRBJ1-1	CASSLNKNTEAFF
TRBV12-3/TRBV12-4	TRBJ2-7	CASRSGQGYYEQYF
TRBV27	TRBJ2-3	CASSLSAGRSDTQYF
TRBV7-6	TRBJ2-3	CASSGASSGTENTDTQYF
TRBV3-1	TRBJ1-5	CASSQPAGGGAVGGNQPQHF
TRBV24-1	TRBJ2-7	CATSDSQGQGASPSEQYF
TRBV11-2	TRBJ2-7	CASSFDGLAGSSYEQYF
TRBV20-1	TRBJ1-2	CSERDRDSYGYTF
TRBV12-3/TRBV12-4	TRBJ1-2	CASSYRDGYTF
TRBV7-9	TRBJ2-1	CASSQLVREGGNEQFF
TRBV2	TRBJ1-4	CASSEGRGNEKLFF
TRBV12-3/TRBV12-4	TRBJ2-1	CASSFNAVTYNEQFF
TRBV24-1	TRBJ2-2	CATSDSSRELFF
TRBV27	TRBJ2-1	CASSLKGGAPQFF
TRBV27	TRBJ2-7	CASSFLHRTGEEEQYF
TRBV28	TRBJ1-5	CASSLTGTFNSNQPQHF
TRBV4-1	TRBJ2-4	CASSQGVDKNIQYF
TRBV6-1	TRBJ2-1	CASSEMVSNEQFF
TRBV12-3/TRBV12-4	TRBJ2-7	CASRSASGTGGFYEQYF
TRBV7-6	TRBJ2-7	CASSFTGQDDEQYF
TRBV5-3	TRBJ2-1	CARSLGTSGTNEQFF
TRBV6-1	TRBJ2-3	CATGTSWGDTQYF
TRBV20-1	TRBJ2-3	CSALENGDPADTQYF
TRBV3-1	TRBJ1-2	CASSPRGRVLGYTF
TRBV28	TRBJ2-5	CASRGLSGRETQYF
TRBV19	TRBJ1-2	CASSLTGTYGYTF
TRBV11-3	TRBJ2-5	CASSRMGSGAQETQYF
TRBV5-1	TRBJ2-3	CASSLPGTHGADTQYF
TRBV11-2	TRBJ2-7	CASSLDLWQGGEQYF
TRBV5-1	TRBJ2-2	CASSLNWGAGELFF
TRBV27	TRBJ1-2	CASSLIPPEGVGYGYTF
TRBV27	TRBJ2-7	CASSLGAGREQYF
TRBV15	TRBJ1-5	CATSRGPTGVSNQPQHF
TRBV2	TRBJ1-1	CASSPGWTEAFF
TRBV4-1	TRBJ1-1	CASSLPRAGQNTEAFF
TRBV12-3/TRBV12-4	TRBJ2-5	CASSRLALWETQYF
TRBV6-1	TRBJ2-7	CASRDGGTYEQYF
TRBV20-1	TRBJ2-7	CSARGGGLAGVEQYF
TRBV4-1	TRBJ2-1	CASSPRGGNEQFF
TRBV27	TRBJ1-5	CASSLLFPGQGYSNQPQHF
TRBV2	TRBJ2-3	CASTWTGGADTQYF
TRBV5-1	TRBJ2-7	CASSLVDGAYEQYF
TRBV27	TRBJ1-5	CASSSDRQGASQPQHF
TRBV5-1	TRBJ2-1	CASSLDSSNSYNEQFF
TRBV5-1	TRBJ2-1	CASSWREGLNEQFF
TRBV9	TRBJ2-1	CASSVPAAGGPGGEQFF
TRBV4-2	TRBJ2-7	CASSQELAGGLIYEQYF
TRBV14	TRBJ2-1	CASSQEGQGGNEQFF
TRBV5-1	TRBJ2-5	CASSLAPAGTSGFQETQYF
TRBV27	TRBJ1-2	CASSFNRGFYGYTF
TRBV5-1	TRBJ2-1	CASSPSGGLHNEQFF
TRBV20-1	TRBJ2-7	CSASGTETYEQYF
TRBV3-1	TRBJ2-5	CASSRGQQETQYF
TRBV12-3/TRBV12-4	TRBJ2-1	CASGREGDEQFF
TRBV5-1	TRBJ2-7	CASRFGQGPDEQYF